This is a list of T cell receptor beta chains from one sample in a study of human T cells and chemical hapten exposure. From the RACE reads, TCRdb called clonotypes with MiXCR, one entry per CDR3 protein. The table lists some 400,000 distinct CDR3 sequences, 4.8% of them singletons. The sample consisted of whole blood, taken in connection with sensitization to the hapten diphenylcyclopropenone (DPC). The source is a woman between 45 and 60 years old with alopecia areata. Some clones in this sample may be carry-over from other donors' samples. CDR3s include the opening cysteine and the closing phenylalanine or tryptophan. Each record gives: D gene, J gene, V gene, clone size, CDR3 protein, CDR3 DNA. A D gene is named only where the DNA matches it firmly. The size field is filled for only some rows; it gives once, few, many or a size class.

NA	TRBJ1-1	TRBV30	few	CAWSPLGNTEAFF	TGTGCCTGGAGCCCACTGGGGAACACTGAAGCTTTCTTT
NA	TRBJ2-5	TRBV7-9	many	CASSFQGRPTQYF	TGTGCCAGCAGCTTTCAGGGGCGCCCGACCCAGTACTTC
TRBD1	TRBJ2-3	TRBV30	few	CAWRRTGRTDTQYF	TGTGCCTGGAGGAGGACAGGGCGAACAGATACGCAGTATTTT
NA	TRBJ1-1	TRBV6-1	NA	CASSDGGSTEAFF	TGTGCCAGCAGTGACGGGGGTAGCACTGAAGCTTTCTTT
NA	TRBJ2-1	TRBV10-3	many	CAISEGAGSYNEQFF	TGTGCCATCAGTGAGGGGGCAGGGTCCTACAATGAGCAGTTCTTC
NA	TRBJ2-2	TRBV10-3	many	CAIMTETNTGELFF	TGTGCCATCATGACAGAAACGAACACCGGGGAGCTGTTTTTT
TRBD1	TRBJ1-2	TRBV19	NA	CASSTAGGVYGYTF	TGTGCCAGTAGCACCGCAGGGGGCGTCTATGGCTACACCTTC
NA	TRBJ2-4	TRBV20-1	many	CSARDSPTRENIQYF	TGCAGTGCTAGAGATTCCCCGACAAGGGAAAACATTCAGTACTTC
NA	TRBJ1-4	TRBV3-1	few	CASSVLLNEKLFF	TGTGCCAGCAGCGTTTTACTTAATGAAAAACTGTTTTTT
NA	TRBJ2-7	TRBV6-5	many	CASSPQRKISYEQYF	TGTGCCAGCAGTCCGCAGCGGAAAATCTCCTACGAGCAGTACTTC
TRBD1	TRBJ1-2	TRBV2	NA	CASSGTGSWSGYTF	TGTGCCAGCAGCGGGACAGGGAGTTGGAGTGGCTACACCTTC
NA	TRBJ1-6	TRBV27	many	CASSLSGRSSPLHF	TGTGCCAGCAGTTTATCCGGACGATCTTCACCCCTCCACTTT
NA	TRBJ1-1	TRBV7-3	many	CASSGGSNTEAFF	TGTGCCAGCAGCGGGGGCTCGAACACTGAAGCTTTCTTT
TRBD2	TRBJ2-3	TRBV12-3/TRBV12-4	many	CASSLDGGATDTQYF	TGTGCCAGCAGTCTGGACGGGGGGGCAACAGATACGCAGTATTTT
NA	TRBJ2-3	TRBV24-1	many	CATSVGGTSIDTQYF	TGTGCCACCAGTGTTGGTGGGACTTCAATTGATACGCAGTATTTT
NA	TRBJ1-1	TRBV18	many	CASSPSSGMGNTEAFF	TGTGCCAGCTCACCAAGTTCAGGGATGGGGAACACTGAAGCTTTCTTT
TRBD1	TRBJ2-3	TRBV12-3/TRBV12-4	NA	CASRTRGRHTDTQYF	TGTGCCAGCAGGACCAGGGGGCGTCATACAGATACGCAGTATTTT
TRBD2	TRBJ2-7	TRBV6-5	many	CASTSPGRGDYEQYF	TGTGCCAGCACCTCCCCGGGGAGGGGAGACTACGAGCAGTACTTC
TRBD2	TRBJ2-7	TRBV6-2/TRBV6-3	few	CASSGLAGGYAQYF	TGTGCCAGCAGTGGACTAGCGGGAGGGTACGCGCAGTACTTC
NA	TRBJ1-2	TRBV13	many	CASSSTHSIHYGYTF	TGTGCCAGCAGCTCTACTCACAGCATTCACTATGGCTACACCTTC
TRBD2	TRBJ2-7	TRBV6-2/TRBV6-3	NA	CASSRGLAPLVYEQYF	TGTGCCAGCAGCCGCGGACTAGCCCCCCTAGTATACGAGCAGTACTTC
TRBD1	TRBJ1-2	TRBV2	NA	CASIFSGTVEGYTF	TGTGCCAGCATTTTTAGCGGGACAGTCGAAGGCTACACCTTC
NA	TRBJ2-7	TRBV20-1	many	CSARGPFGDEQYF	TGCAGTGCTAGAGGCCCTTTCGGCGACGAGCAGTACTTC
TRBD1	TRBJ1-1	TRBV7-2	few	CASSIDRGRGAFF	TGTGCCAGCAGCATCGACAGGGGGCGGGGAGCTTTCTTT
NA	TRBJ2-3	TRBV12-3/TRBV12-4	many	CASSLSGEESTDTQYF	TGTGCCAGCAGTTTGTCGGGGGAGGAGAGCACAGATACGCAGTATTTT
TRBD1	TRBJ2-3	TRBV5-1	many	CASSGYGTASTDTQYF	TGCGCCAGCAGCGGTTACGGGACAGCTAGCACAGATACGCAGTATTTT
NA	TRBJ2-3	TRBV18	few	CASSPLREADTQYF	TGTGCCAGCTCACCACTCAGGGAGGCAGATACGCAGTATTTT
NA	TRBJ2-5	TRBV28	NA	CASTWGGGETQYF	TGTGCCAGCACCTGGGGGGGCGGCGAGACCCAGTACTTC
TRBD2	TRBJ2-7	TRBV27	few	CASSTLSGLGREQYF	TGTGCCAGCAGCACCCTTTCCGGACTAGGGCGCGAGCAGTACTTC
NA	TRBJ2-7	TRBV20-1	NA	CSAKRQGKSYEQYF	TGCAGTGCAAAGCGGCAGGGGAAATCCTACGAGCAGTACTTC
NA	TRBJ1-2	TRBV7-9	NA	CASSLAEGYTF	TGTGCCAGCAGCTTAGCTGAGGGCTACACCTTC
TRBD1	TRBJ1-1	TRBV7-2	NA	CASSRGQGDTEAFF	TGTGCCAGCAGCAGGGGACAGGGGGACACTGAAGCTTTCTTT
NA	TRBJ1-4	TRBV20-1	many	CSARALQETNEKLFF	TGCAGTGCTAGAGCTCTACAGGAAACGAATGAAAAACTGTTTTTT
TRBD2	TRBJ2-2	TRBV20-1	few	CSVRGGLALGGELFF	TGCAGTGTCCGCGGGGGACTAGCATTGGGCGGGGAGCTGTTTTTT
NA	TRBJ2-7	TRBV20-1	many	CSARDPSGTLGYEQYF	TGCAGTGCTAGGGACCCATCCGGGACCCTCGGCTACGAGCAGTACTTC
TRBD1	TRBJ1-4	TRBV7-8	many	CASSPQGAGEKLFF	TGTGCCAGCAGCCCGCAGGGGGCAGGGGAAAAACTGTTTTTT
NA	TRBJ1-3	TRBV10-3	many	CAISEDGTGGNTIYF	TGTGCCATCAGTGAGGACGGAACTGGTGGAAACACCATATATTTT
TRBD1	TRBJ1-2	TRBV5-1	many	CASSSSLYRGGNGYTF	TGCGCCAGCAGCTCTTCTCTCTACAGGGGAGGGAATGGCTACACCTTC
NA	TRBJ2-7	TRBV12-3/TRBV12-4	NA	CASSSIIYEQYF	TGTGCCAGCAGCTCCATTATCTACGAGCAGTACTTC
NA	TRBJ1-4	TRBV18	NA	CASSPGTTNEKLFF	TGTGCCAGCTCTCCAGGGACAACTAATGAAAAACTGTTTTTT